Listed here are 9 T cell receptor beta chains from one sample, sequenced in a study of blood T cell repertoires in COVID-19. Here immunoSEQ multiplex PCR was the method, and the copy in TCRdb shows in-frame clones only, minus some. Of 95,000 to 150,000 clones listed, about four fifths are singletons. Sequenced: peripheral blood. All receptors derive from a man younger than 40 with COVID-19, enrolled during active disease.

The CDR3 sequence is CASSIGVPYGEKGNEQFF. DNA for the CDR3: TGTGCCAGTAGTATAGGAGTCCCGTACGGGGAAAAGGGCAATGAGCAGTTCTTC. This chain joins TRBV19 and TRBJ2-1, with D possibly TRBD2 on 5 matching bases. This CDR3 is 18 amino acids long. The V end was cut by 1 base, the J end by 6 bases, with 22 bases between. The germline gives CDR1 LNHDA, CDR2 SQIVND (reference sequence).

V is TRBV4-2 and J is TRBJ2-1; 10 nucleotides match TRBD2. Germline CDR1 reads LGHNA; CDR2 reads YNFKEQ. This CDR3 is 15 amino acids long. Trimming at V came to 3 bases and at J to 6 bases, leaving 5 bases not matched to a gene. CDR3 bases: TGTGCCAGCAGCCAGGAGCGGGGGGGAGGCAATGAGCAGTTCTTC. Translation gives CASSQERGGGNEQFF.

This clone was detected many times. The rearrangement uses TRBV9 and TRBJ1-5; 7 bases line up with TRBD1. The length of the CDR3 is 15 residues. J lost 6 bases, V lost 9 bases, and 15 bases had no gene match. Germline CDR1 is SGDLS and CDR2 is YYNGEE. The CDR3 reads CAILSSGTEFQPQHF. The CDR3 DNA follows: TGTGCCATCCTTTCTTCCGGGACAGAGTTTCAGCCCCAGCATTTT.

The chain couples TRBV6-5 to TRBJ2-7, with D maybe TRBD1 (6 bases). Germline CDR1 reads MNHEY; CDR2 reads SVGAGI. V was clipped by 9 bases and J by 4 bases, with 13 bases between them. This CDR3 region has 12 residues. CDR3 coding DNA: TGTGCCAGTTCGGACAGCTTTTACGAGCAGTACTTC. Translated, it gives CASSDSFYEQYF.

The chain couples TRBV19 to TRBJ1-1, with D possibly being TRBD1 (5 bases). CDR1 LNHDA and CDR2 SQIVND come from the germline V gene (reference sequence). V lost 4 bases and J 0 bases, leaving 12 bases between the germline ends. The CDR3 covers 15 residues. The CDR3 here is CASSTSTVMNTEAFF. CDR3 coding DNA: TGTGCCAGTAGTACTTCGACAGTAATGAACACTGAAGCTTTCTTT. The full variable domain, with the rest looked up from reference TRBV19 and TRBJ1-1, is DGGITQSPKYLFRKEGQNVTLSCEQNLNHDAMYWYRQDPGQGLRLIYYSQIVNDFQKGDIAEGYSVSREKKESFPLTVTSAQKNPTAFYLCASSTSTVMNTEAFFGQGTRLTVV.

The chain is built from TRBV28 and TRBJ2-5; 10 bases line up with TRBD1. This CDR3 is 14 amino acids long. V shed 7 bases and J 5 bases; nucleotides not matched to a gene: 7. CDR1 is MDHEN, CDR2 SYDVKM, per germline. CDR3 amino acids: CASNPMTGGETQYF. The CDR3 coding sequence is TGTGCCAGCAATCCGATGACAGGGGGCGAGACCCAGTACTTC. Variable domain in full (rest from reference TRBV28 and TRBJ2-5): DVKVTQSSRYLVKRTGEKVFLECVQDMDHENMFWYRQDPGLGLRLIYFSYDVKMKEKGDIPEGYSVSREKKERFSLILESASTNQTSMYLCASNPMTGGETQYFGPGTRLLVL.

The V call is TRBV5-1, the J call TRBJ2-6; TRBD1 agrees at 11 bases. V lost 0 bases to trimming and J lost 4 bases; unmatched junction nucleotides: 6. The CDR3 consists of 18 residues. Germline CDR1 SGHRS, CDR2 YFSETQ. The CDR3 DNA is TGCGCCAGCAGCTTGGCGGACAGGGGGCTAACAGGGGCCAACGTCCTGACTTTC. Amino acids: CASSLADRGLTGANVLTF.

The J gene is TRBJ1-1, the V gene TRBV2; 9 bases agree with TRBD1. The CDR3 length is 15 residues. Trimming took 7 bases from V and 2 from J; bases not matched to a gene: 8. In germline, CDR1 is SNHLY, CDR2 FYNNEI. This CDR3 reads CASKGGGQGNTEAFF. For the CDR3, the DNA is TGTGCCAGCAAGGGTGGGGGACAGGGAAACACTGAAGCTTTCTTT.

This clone occurred once. The chain uses TRBV7-8 and TRBJ1-1; D ambiguous. Looked up from germline, CDR1 is SGHVS and CDR2 is FQNEAQ. The CDR3 runs 13 residues. Trimming removed 1 base at V and 6 bases at J, with 9 bases between. CDR3 bases: TGTGCCAGCAGCTTAGGCGGCCCACCTGAAGCTTTCTTT. It is translated as CASSLGGPPEAFF. Together with reference TRBV7-8 and TRBJ1-1, the CDR3 gives the full variable domain: GAGVSQSPRYKVAKRGQDVALRCDPISGHVSLFWYQQALGQGPEFLTYFQNEAQLDKSGLPSDRFFAERPEGSVSTLKIQRTQQEDSAVYLCASSLGGPPEAFFGQGTRLTVV.